The TCR beta chain described here comes from a study of T cell responses to AZD1222 COVID-19 vaccine. Assay used: immunoSEQ multiplex PCR; TCRdb lists only in-frame clones, some missing. The sample yields 130,000 or so clones, approximately 88% seen once. This clone was recorded only once. CDR3 length equals 15 residues. Germline V gene sequence: CDR1 SGHAT, CDR2 FQNNGV. With 1 base removed from V and 3 bases from J, the gap between germline ends came to 9 bases. Specimen: peripheral blood, collected 28 days after the second AZD1222 dose. The source of this sequence is an adult who received the AZD1222 COVID-19 vaccine. The chain couples TRBV11-2 to TRBJ2-2; D may be TRBD1 or TRBD2 (5 bases each). For the CDR3, the DNA is TGTGCCAGCAGCTTAGTTCAGGGAGACACCGGGGAGCTGTTTTTT. It translates to CASSLVQGDTGELFF.